This entry describes one T cell receptor (beta chain). The CDR3 consists of 12 residues. V lost 5 bases and J lost 7, with 12 bases in between. Germline V gene data show CDR1 as MNHEY and CDR2 as SVGEGT. Arm-PCR of CDR3 regions with iRepertoire HTBI primers generated TCR beta libraries. TCRdb redid the calling of the multiplex PCR reads with MiXCR, one entry per CDR3 protein. The repertoire holds 300,000 or so distinct CDR3 sequences, with roughly a fifth as singletons. Stated time point: persistent/refractory GD, antithyroid drugs over 5 years with positive TRAb. PBMC-extracted RNA yielded the TCR library. The source of the sample is a study of regulatory T cells in long-lasting Graves disease. Study context: More than 5 years of antithyroid drugs with positive TSH receptor antibodies defined persistent Graves' disease.

V gene TRBV6-2 or TRBV6-3 combines with J gene TRBJ2-7, with D possibly matching TRBD2 (5 bases). The input for sequencing was peripheral blood mononuclear cells (PBMCs), taken when the disease was refractory, from a patient treated with antithyroid drugs. This TCR was recovered from a female donor with Graves disease. CDR3 loop: CASSTRSGEQYF. DNA of the CDR3: TGTGCCAGCAGTACCAGGTCGGGGGAGCAGTACTTC.